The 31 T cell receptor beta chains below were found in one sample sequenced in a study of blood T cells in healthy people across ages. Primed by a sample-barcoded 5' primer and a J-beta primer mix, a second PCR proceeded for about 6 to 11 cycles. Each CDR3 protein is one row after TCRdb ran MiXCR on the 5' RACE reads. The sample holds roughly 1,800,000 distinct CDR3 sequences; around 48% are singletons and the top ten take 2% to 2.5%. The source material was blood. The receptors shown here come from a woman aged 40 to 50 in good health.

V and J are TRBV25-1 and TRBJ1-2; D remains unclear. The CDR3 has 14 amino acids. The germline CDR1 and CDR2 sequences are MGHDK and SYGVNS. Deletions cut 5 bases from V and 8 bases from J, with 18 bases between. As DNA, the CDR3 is TGTGCCAGCAGTCCCCAGACGGAGGGAGGGGGCTACACCTTC. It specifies CASSPQTEGGGYTF.

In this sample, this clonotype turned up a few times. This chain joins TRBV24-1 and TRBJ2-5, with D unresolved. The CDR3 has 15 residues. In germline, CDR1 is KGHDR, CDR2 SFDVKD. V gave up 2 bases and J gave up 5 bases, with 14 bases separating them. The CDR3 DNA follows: TGTGCCACCAGTGATTCTCTAACACAACGGGAGACCCAGTACTTC. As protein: CATSDSLTQRETQYF.

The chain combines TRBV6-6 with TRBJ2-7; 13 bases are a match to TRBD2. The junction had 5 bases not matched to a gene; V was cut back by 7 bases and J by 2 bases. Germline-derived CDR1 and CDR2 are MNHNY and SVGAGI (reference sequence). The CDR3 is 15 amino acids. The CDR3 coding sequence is TGTGCCAGCACCGGACTAGCGGGGGTCGCCTACGAGCAGTACTTC. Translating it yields CASTGLAGVAYEQYF.

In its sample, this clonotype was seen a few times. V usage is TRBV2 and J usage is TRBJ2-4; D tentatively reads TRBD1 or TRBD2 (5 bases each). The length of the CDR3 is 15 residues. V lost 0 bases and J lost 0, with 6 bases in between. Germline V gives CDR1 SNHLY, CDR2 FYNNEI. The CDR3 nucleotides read TGTGCCAGCAGTGAAGCAGGGACAGCCAAAAACATTCAGTACTTC. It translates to CASSEAGTAKNIQYF.

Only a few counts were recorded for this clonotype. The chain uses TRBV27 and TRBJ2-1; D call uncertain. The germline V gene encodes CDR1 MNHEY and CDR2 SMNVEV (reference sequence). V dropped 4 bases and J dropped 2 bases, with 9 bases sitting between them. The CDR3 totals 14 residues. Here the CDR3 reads CASSYSRPYNEQFF. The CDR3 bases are TGTGCCAGCAGTTACTCAAGACCCTACAATGAGCAGTTCTTC.

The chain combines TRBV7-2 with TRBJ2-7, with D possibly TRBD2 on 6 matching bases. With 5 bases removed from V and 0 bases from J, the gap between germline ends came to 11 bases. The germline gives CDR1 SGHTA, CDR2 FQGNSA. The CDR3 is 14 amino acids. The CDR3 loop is CASSMGLSSYEQYF. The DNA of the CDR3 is TGTGCCAGCAGCATGGGACTGAGCTCCTACGAGCAGTACTTC.

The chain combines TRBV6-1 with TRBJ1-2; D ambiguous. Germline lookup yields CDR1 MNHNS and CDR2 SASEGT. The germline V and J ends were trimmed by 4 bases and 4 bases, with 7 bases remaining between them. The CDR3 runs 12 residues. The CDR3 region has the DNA TGTGCCAGCAGTGCCAAGATCTATGGCTACACCTTC. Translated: CASSAKIYGYTF.

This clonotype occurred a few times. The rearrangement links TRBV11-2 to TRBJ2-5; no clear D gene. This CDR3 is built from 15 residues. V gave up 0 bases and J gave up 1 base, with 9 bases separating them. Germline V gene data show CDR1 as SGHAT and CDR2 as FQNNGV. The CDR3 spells CASSLEFTGQETQYF. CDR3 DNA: TGTGCCAGCAGCTTAGAGTTCACTGGCCAAGAGACCCAGTACTTC.

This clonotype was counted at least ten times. This CDR3 is CASRTGVYEQYF. CDR3 in DNA: TGTGCCAGCCGCACAGGGGTCTACGAGCAGTACTTC. The chain employs TRBV12-3 or TRBV12-4 and TRBJ2-7, with 7 bases that match TRBD1. V dropped 8 bases and J dropped 3; count of bases not matched to a gene: 4. The CDR3 totals 12 residues.

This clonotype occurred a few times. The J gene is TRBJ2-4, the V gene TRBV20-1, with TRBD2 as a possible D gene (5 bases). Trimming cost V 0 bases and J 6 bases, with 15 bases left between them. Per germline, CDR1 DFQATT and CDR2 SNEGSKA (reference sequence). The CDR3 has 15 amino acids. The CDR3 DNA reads TGCAGTGCTAGAGATTCAGAGGGAGATAGAAACATTCAGTACTTC. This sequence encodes CSARDSEGDRNIQYF.

The CDR3 DNA is TGCGCCAGCAGGAGAGACAGGGCGCAAAATGGCTACACCTTC. Its translation is CASRRDRAQNGYTF. The chain is built from TRBV10-2 and TRBJ1-2; 7 nucleotides line up with TRBD1. The CDR3 length is 14 residues. CDR1 and CDR2 (germline): WSHSY, SAAADI. Trimming at V came to 6 bases and at J to 6 bases, leaving 10 bases not matched to a gene.

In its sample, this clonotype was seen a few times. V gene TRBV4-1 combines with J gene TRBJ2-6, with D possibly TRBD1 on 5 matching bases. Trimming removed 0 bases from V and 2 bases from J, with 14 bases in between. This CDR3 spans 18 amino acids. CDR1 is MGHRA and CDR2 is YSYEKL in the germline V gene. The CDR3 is CASSQDQTGGAGANVLTF. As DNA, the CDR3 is TGCGCCAGCAGCCAAGATCAAACAGGTGGGGCTGGGGCCAACGTCCTGACTTTC.

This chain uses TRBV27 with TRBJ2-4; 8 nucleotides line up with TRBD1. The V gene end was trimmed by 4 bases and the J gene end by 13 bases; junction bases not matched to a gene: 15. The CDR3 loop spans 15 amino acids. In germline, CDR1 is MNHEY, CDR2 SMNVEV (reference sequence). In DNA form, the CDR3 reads TGTGCCAGCAGTTCACCGGGACAGGTGGTAACTGGGCAGTACTTC. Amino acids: CASSSPGQVVTGQYF.

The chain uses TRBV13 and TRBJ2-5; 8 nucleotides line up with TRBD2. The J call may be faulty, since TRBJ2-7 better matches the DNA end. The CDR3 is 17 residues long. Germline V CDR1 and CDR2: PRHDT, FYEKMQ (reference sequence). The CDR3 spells CASSPSSRGGPSYEQYF. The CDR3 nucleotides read TGTGCCAGCAGCCCGTCTAGCCGGGGGGGGCCAAGCTACGAGCAGTACTTC.

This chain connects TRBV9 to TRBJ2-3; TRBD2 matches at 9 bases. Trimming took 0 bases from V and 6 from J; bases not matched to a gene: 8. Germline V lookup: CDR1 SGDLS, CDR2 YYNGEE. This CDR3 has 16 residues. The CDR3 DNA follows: TGTGCCAGCAGCGTAGGACTAGCGGAGATCACGGATACGCAGTATTTT. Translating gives CASSVGLAEITDTQYF.

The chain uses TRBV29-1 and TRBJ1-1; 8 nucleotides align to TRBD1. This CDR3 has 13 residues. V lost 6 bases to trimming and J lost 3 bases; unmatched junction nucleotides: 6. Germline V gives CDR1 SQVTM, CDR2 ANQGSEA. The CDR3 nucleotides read TGCAGCGTCAAACTGACAGGGGACACTGAAGCTTTCTTT. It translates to CSVKLTGDTEAFF.

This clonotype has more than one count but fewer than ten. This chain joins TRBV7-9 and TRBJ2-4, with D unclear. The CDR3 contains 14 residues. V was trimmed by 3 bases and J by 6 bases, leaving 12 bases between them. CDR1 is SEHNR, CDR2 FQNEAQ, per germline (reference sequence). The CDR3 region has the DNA TGTGCCAGCAGCTTTGAAACATCCGGAAACATTCAGTACTTC. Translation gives CASSFETSGNIQYF.

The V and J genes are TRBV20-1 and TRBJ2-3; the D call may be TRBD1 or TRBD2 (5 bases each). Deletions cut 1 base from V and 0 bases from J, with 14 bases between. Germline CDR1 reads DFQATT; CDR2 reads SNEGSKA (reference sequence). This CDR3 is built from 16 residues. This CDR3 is CSARVGGGPSTDTQYF. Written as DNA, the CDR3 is TGCAGTGCTAGAGTCGGTGGGGGACCAAGCACAGATACGCAGTATTTT.

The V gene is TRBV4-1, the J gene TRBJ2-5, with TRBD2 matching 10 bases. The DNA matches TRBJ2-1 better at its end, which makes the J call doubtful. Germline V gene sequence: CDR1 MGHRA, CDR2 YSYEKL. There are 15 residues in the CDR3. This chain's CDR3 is CASSQGGLAQETQFF. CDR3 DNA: TGCGCCAGCAGCCAAGGGGGACTAGCGCAAGAGACCCAGTTCTTC.

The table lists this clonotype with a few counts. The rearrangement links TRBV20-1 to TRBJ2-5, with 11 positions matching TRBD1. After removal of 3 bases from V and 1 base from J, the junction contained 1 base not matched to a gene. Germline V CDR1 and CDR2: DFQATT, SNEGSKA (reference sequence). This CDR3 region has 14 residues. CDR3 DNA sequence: TGCAGTGCTAGGGGGACAGGGGGCCAAGAGACCCAGTACTTC. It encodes CSARGTGGQETQYF.

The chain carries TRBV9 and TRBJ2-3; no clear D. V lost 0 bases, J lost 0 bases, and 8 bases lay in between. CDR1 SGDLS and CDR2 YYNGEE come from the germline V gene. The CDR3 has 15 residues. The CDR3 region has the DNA TGTGCCAGCAGCGTAGGGGCAGTTAGCACAGATACGCAGTATTTT. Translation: CASSVGAVSTDTQYF.

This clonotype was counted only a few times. CDR3 nucleotide sequence: TGCGCCAGCAGCCAAGAAGGGGCGGGGTCTAGCACAGATACGCAGTATTTT. Residues: CASSQEGAGSSTDTQYF. This sequence joins TRBV4-1 and TRBJ2-3; D might be TRBD2 (6 bases). Germline CDR1 reads MGHRA; CDR2 reads YSYEKL. The CDR3 is 17 amino acids. V shed 0 bases and J shed 0 bases, with 13 bases lying between them.

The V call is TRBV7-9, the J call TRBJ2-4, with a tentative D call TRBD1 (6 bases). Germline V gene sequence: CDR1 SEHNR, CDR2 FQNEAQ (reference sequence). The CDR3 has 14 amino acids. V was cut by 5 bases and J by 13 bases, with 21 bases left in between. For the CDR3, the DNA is TGTGCCAGCAGCCAAATCGAACAGGGCGATGAGCAGTACTTC. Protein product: CASSQIEQGDEQYF.

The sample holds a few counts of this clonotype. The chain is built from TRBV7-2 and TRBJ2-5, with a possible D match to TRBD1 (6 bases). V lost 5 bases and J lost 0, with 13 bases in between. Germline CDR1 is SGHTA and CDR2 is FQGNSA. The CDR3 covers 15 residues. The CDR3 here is CASSAPRDNQETQYF. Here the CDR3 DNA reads TGTGCCAGCAGCGCACCCCGGGACAACCAAGAGACCCAGTACTTC. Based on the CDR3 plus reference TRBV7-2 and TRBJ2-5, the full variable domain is GAGVSQSPSNKVTEKGKDVELRCDPISGHTALYWYRQSLGQGLEFLIYFQGNSAPDKSGLPSDRFSAERTGGSVSTLTIQRTQQEDSAVYLCASSAPRDNQETQYFGPGTRLLVL.

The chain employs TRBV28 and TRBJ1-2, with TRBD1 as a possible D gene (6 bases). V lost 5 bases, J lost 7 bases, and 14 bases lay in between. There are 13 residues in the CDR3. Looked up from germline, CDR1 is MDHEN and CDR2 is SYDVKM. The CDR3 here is CASSLRTAFGYTF. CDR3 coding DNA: TGTGCCAGCAGTCTTCGGACAGCCTTTGGCTACACCTTC.

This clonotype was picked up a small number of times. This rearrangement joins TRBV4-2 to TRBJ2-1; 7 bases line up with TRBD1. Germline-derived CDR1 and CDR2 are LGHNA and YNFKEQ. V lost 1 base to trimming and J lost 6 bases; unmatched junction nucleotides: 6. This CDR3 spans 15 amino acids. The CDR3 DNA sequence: TGTGCCAGCAGCCAAGGGACAGGCGAGGGCAATGAGCAGTTCTTC. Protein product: CASSQGTGEGNEQFF.

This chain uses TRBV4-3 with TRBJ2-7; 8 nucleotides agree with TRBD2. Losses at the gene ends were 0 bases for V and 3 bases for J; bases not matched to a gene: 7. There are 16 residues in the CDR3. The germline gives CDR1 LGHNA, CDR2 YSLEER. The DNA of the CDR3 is TGCGCCAGCAGCCAAGATCCGGTAAGCGGGGGCTACGAGCAGTACTTC. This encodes CASSQDPVSGGYEQYF.

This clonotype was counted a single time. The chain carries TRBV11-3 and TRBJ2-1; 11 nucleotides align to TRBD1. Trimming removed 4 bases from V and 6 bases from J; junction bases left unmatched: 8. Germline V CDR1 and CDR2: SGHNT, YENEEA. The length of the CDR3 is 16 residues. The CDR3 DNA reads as TGTGCCAGCAGCTCACAAAGGGACAGGGGGGTCAATGAGCAGTTCTTC. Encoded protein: CASSSQRDRGVNEQFF.

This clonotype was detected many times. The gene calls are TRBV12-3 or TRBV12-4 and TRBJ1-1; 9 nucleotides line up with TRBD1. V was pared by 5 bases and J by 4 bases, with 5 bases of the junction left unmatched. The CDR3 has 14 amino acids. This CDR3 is CASSPQGAGTEAFF. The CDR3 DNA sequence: TGTGCCAGCAGTCCACAGGGGGCCGGCACTGAAGCTTTCTTT.

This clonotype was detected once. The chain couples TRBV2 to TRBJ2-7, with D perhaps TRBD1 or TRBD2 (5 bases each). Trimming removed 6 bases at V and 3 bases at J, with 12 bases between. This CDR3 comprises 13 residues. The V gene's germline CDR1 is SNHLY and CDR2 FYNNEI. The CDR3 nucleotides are TGTGCCAGCAGGTCAGGGAGATACTACGAGCAGTACTTC. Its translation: CASRSGRYYEQYF.

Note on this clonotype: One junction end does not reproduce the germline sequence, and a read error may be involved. The CDR3 loop reads CSARGGQRSYNEQYF. CDR3 bases: TGCAGTGCCAGAGGGGGACAGCGCTCCTACAATGAGCAGTACTTC. V and J are TRBV20-1 and TRBJ2-1; 7 bases are a match to TRBD1. The J call may be in error: the DNA end matches TRBJ2-7 better. CDR3 length: 15 residues. Germline values: CDR1 DFQATT, CDR2 SNEGSKA (reference sequence).